What follows is one TCR beta chain and its context. Its antigen remains unidentified. This entry comes from a study of PD-1 blockade in classical Hodgkin lymphoma. Looking at the study overall: Patients were administered nivolumab (3 mg/kg intravenously) every 2 weeks.

The CDR3 loop spans 14 amino acids. The V gene end was trimmed by 5 bases and the J gene end by 11 bases; junction bases not matched to a gene: 12. CDR1 SNHLY and CDR2 FYNNEI come from the germline V gene. Libraries were prepared by immunoSEQ multiplex PCR; TCRdb keeps only in-frame clonotypes and omits some of them. The sample has about 100,000 clones, around 89% seen once. Autologous stem cell transplantation was followed by relapse in every patient, and brentuximab vedotin exposure varied. Study-level points and caveats: Newly diagnosed patients had baseline TCR diversity that was reportedly lower than that of healthy donors. CD4+ TCR diversity, unlike CD8+, rose significantly by C4D1. Similar baseline diversity was found in complete responders and newly diagnosed patients.

This chain joins TRBV2 and TRBJ2-4; 7 bases fit TRBD1. The sample consisted of peripheral blood mononuclear cells (PBMCs), taken before the second cycle of nivolumab. The clonotype comes from a human donor with classical Hodgkin lymphoma. DNA of the CDR3: TGTGCCAGCAGTCCGGACAGGACCTCTAACGTTCAGTACTTC. The encoded protein is CASSPDRTSNVQYF.